The next 23 T cell receptor beta chains were all read from a single sample in a study of shared clonotypes between healthy human individuals. Repertoires were generated with immunoSEQ multiplex PCR, while TCRdb's copy carries only in-frame clones and drops some. The data hold 2 million to 2.5 million clones, with under 95% observed a single time. Material: naive CD4+ T cells from PBMCs. The subset here: CD45RA+ positively selected. All receptors come from a man younger than 30 in good health. Some clones in this sample may be carry-over from other donors' samples.

The rearrangement links TRBV5-1 to TRBJ2-2; 10 bases map to TRBD2. The CDR3 runs to 16 residues. From germline, CDR1 is SGHRS and CDR2 YFSETQ. After removal of 3 bases from V and 2 bases from J, the junction contained 4 bases not matched to a gene. In DNA, the CDR3 is TGCGCCAGCAGCTCTAGCGGGAGCGCCAACACCGGGGAGCTGTTTTTT. Residues: CASSSSGSANTGELFF.

The V and J genes are TRBV9 and TRBJ1-3, with D perhaps TRBD1 (6 bases). Germline-derived CDR1 and CDR2 are SGDLS and YYNGEE. The CDR3 runs to 14 residues. V shed 0 bases and J shed 2 bases, with 6 bases lying between them. CDR3 sequence: CASSVGTAGNTIYF. DNA for the CDR3: TGTGCCAGCAGCGTAGGGACAGCTGGAAACACCATATATTTT.

The count of this clone is one. CDR3 coding DNA: TGTGCCAGCAGCGTAGGGACTAACAATGAGCAGTTCTTC. Amino acid sequence: CASSVGTNNEQFF. The rearrangement links TRBV7-6 to TRBJ2-1; 7 nucleotides match TRBD2. The V gene end was trimmed by 5 bases and the J gene end by 5 bases; junction bases not matched to a gene: 3. Germline CDR1 SGHVS, CDR2 FNYEAQ. This CDR3 contains 13 residues.

This chain uses TRBV7-2 with TRBJ1-2, with D unclear. The CDR3 covers 13 residues. Germline V gene lookup returns CDR1 SGHTA and CDR2 FQGNSA. The ends were cut back, 0 bases at V and 8 bases at J, with 10 bases in the middle. The CDR3 sequence: CASSLALDVGYTF. DNA of the CDR3: TGTGCCAGCAGCTTAGCGTTGGACGTGGGCTACACCTTC.

The J gene is TRBJ2-3, the V gene TRBV28; the match to TRBD2 covers 7 bases. Germline CDR1 and CDR2: MDHEN and SYDVKM. This CDR3 region has 16 residues. V shed 6 bases and J 1 base; nucleotides not matched to a gene: 10. The CDR3 coding sequence is TGTGCCAGCAGCCGCCTCCGGGGGGTGGGCACAGATACGCAGTATTTT. Amino acids: CASSRLRGVGTDTQYF.

The chain couples TRBV28 to TRBJ2-2, with D unresolved. Trimming took 7 bases from V and 1 from J, leaving 10 bases between them. The germline CDR1 and CDR2 sequences are MDHEN and SYDVKM. The length of the CDR3 is 14 residues. The CDR3: CASTPPLNTGELFF. The CDR3 DNA reads TGTGCCAGCACCCCCCCTTTGAACACCGGGGAGCTGTTTTTT. The variable domain in full, with the rest retrieved from reference TRBV28 and TRBJ2-2, is DVKVTQSSRYLVKRTGEKVFLECVQDMDHENMFWYRQDPGLGLRLIYFSYDVKMKEKGDIPEGYSVSREKKERFSLILESASTNQTSMYLCASTPPLNTGELFFGEGSRLTVL.

The table lists this clone with a count of one. The rearrangement links TRBV5-4 to TRBJ2-7; no clear D. CDR3 length: 15 residues. V lost 2 bases and J 0 bases, leaving 12 bases between the germline ends. Looked up from germline, CDR1 is SGHNT and CDR2 is YYREEE (reference sequence). DNA for the CDR3: TGTGCCAGCAGCTTCGGCGCAGAGAGCTCCTACGAGCAGTACTTC. Amino acid sequence: CASSFGAESSYEQYF.

This chain connects TRBV11-2 to TRBJ2-7; 7 bases map to TRBD2. The V gene end was trimmed by 2 bases and the J gene end by 2 bases; junction bases not matched to a gene: 9. The CDR3 is 16 amino acids. Germline lookup yields CDR1 SGHAT and CDR2 FQNNGV. The CDR3 loop is CASSLSGGSLTYEQYF. DNA for the CDR3: TGTGCCAGCAGCTTAAGCGGCGGGAGTTTGACCTACGAGCAGTACTTC.

The CDR3 loop is CASSFDRGMNTEAFF. CDR3 DNA sequence: TGTGCCAGCAGCTTTGATCGGGGGATGAACACTGAAGCTTTCTTT. The V call is TRBV6-5, the J call TRBJ1-1; D may be TRBD1 (5 bases). Germline CDR1 is MNHEY and CDR2 is SVGAGI. This CDR3 region has 15 residues. V shed 6 bases and J shed 0 bases, with 14 bases lying between them.

This clone is a singleton in its sample. The V call is TRBV29-1, the J call TRBJ2-7; D remains ambiguous. The germline CDR1 and CDR2 sequences are SQVTM and ANQGSEA. The ends were cut back, 6 bases at V and 7 bases at J, with 16 bases in the middle. CDR3 length: 12 amino acids. The CDR3: CSVRTLAEEQYF. CDR3 DNA sequence: TGCAGCGTCCGAACCCTGGCTGAGGAGCAGTACTTC.

This chain joins TRBV19 and TRBJ2-5; D is unresolved. With 7 bases removed from V and 5 bases from J, the gap between germline ends came to 17 bases. This CDR3 comprises 14 residues. Per germline, CDR1 LNHDA and CDR2 SQIVND (reference sequence). The CDR3 sequence: CASTRTGPQETQYF. The CDR3 DNA follows: TGTGCCAGTACCCGAACCGGGCCCCAGGAGACCCAGTACTTC.

This chain connects TRBV6-4 to TRBJ1-1, with D perhaps matching TRBD1 (5 bases). Germline V gene sequence: CDR1 MRHNA, CDR2 SNTAGT. CDR3 length equals 14 residues. The V gene lost 0 bases and the J gene lost 11 bases, with 16 bases spanning the gap. The CDR3 spells CASSDSNNGHRAFF. As DNA, the CDR3 is TGTGCCAGCAGTGACTCCAATAACGGACATCGGGCTTTCTTT.

The chain links TRBV5-1 to TRBJ2-1; D gene uncertain. This CDR3 comprises 14 residues. V lost 4 bases, J lost 9 bases, and 17 bases lay in between. Germline V gene data show CDR1 as SGHRS and CDR2 as YFSETQ. CDR3 region: CASSGDDSSGEQFF. CDR3 in DNA: TGCGCCAGCAGCGGGGATGATTCATCCGGTGAGCAGTTCTTC.

This chain joins TRBV5-4 and TRBJ2-3; TRBD2 matches at 8 bases. V shed 2 bases and J 2 bases; nucleotides not matched to a gene: 7. The CDR3 length is 16 residues. The germline gives CDR1 SGHNT, CDR2 YYREEE (reference sequence). CDR3 protein: CASSFRTSGPTDTQYF. Here the CDR3 DNA reads TGTGCCAGCAGCTTTAGAACTAGCGGACCCACAGATACGCAGTATTTT.

This chain connects TRBV6-1 to TRBJ2-3; 12 bases match TRBD2. The CDR3 totals 12 residues. V was clipped by 6 bases and J by 13 bases; unmatched bases: 5. In germline, CDR1 is MNHNS, CDR2 SASEGT. The CDR3 is CASRRPSGREYF. The CDR3 DNA follows: TGTGCCAGCAGGAGGCCTAGCGGGAGGGAGTATTTT.

V is TRBV6-5 and J is TRBJ1-1, with 9 positions matching TRBD1. Germline V gene sequence: CDR1 MNHEY, CDR2 SVGAGI. Germline trimming cut 5 bases from V and 4 bases from J; bases unmatched to any gene: 5. CDR3 size: 14 residues. Here the CDR3 reads CASSTGQGSTEAFF. Written as DNA, the CDR3 is TGTGCCAGCAGTACGGGACAGGGCAGCACTGAAGCTTTCTTT.

Concerning this clone itself: Within the sample, other DNA sequences also encode this same CDR3. The J gene is TRBJ1-5, the V gene TRBV10-1; D is unresolved. V lost 0 bases and J lost 0, with 0 bases in between. The CDR3 covers 13 residues. CDR1 is WNHNN, CDR2 SYGVQD, per germline (reference sequence). The CDR3 loop is CASSESSNQPQHF. As DNA, the CDR3 is TGCGCCAGCAGTGAGTCTAGCAATCAGCCCCAGCATTTT.

The rearrangement joins TRBV6-5 to TRBJ1-5; D uncertain. The germline gives CDR1 MNHEY, CDR2 SVGAGI. CDR3 length: 14 residues. The ends were cut back, 8 bases at V and 0 bases at J, with 11 bases in the middle. The DNA for the CDR3 is TGTGCCAGCTGGACTGGGTATAGCAATCAGCCCCAGCATTTT. Protein sequence: CASWTGYSNQPQHF.

This clone was observed once. This chain connects TRBV30 to TRBJ1-6; D unclear. CDR1 and CDR2 (germline): GTSNPN, SVGIG (reference sequence). This CDR3 comprises 14 residues. The V end was cut by 3 bases, the J end by 6 bases, with 12 bases between. The CDR3 loop reads CAWRGFVGNSPLHF. The CDR3 DNA follows: TGTGCCTGGAGGGGGTTTGTGGGTAATTCACCCCTCCACTTT.

The J gene is TRBJ1-6, the V gene TRBV11-2; possible D gene TRBD1, 5 bases. Germline CDR1 is SGHAT and CDR2 is FQNNGV. The CDR3 runs to 14 residues. Trimming pared 6 bases from V and 7 bases from J, leaving 13 bases between. The CDR3 region is CASRNTAGNSPLHF. The CDR3 bases are TGTGCCAGCAGGAATACCGCAGGGAATTCACCCCTCCACTTT.

The V gene is TRBV28, the J gene TRBJ2-6; 7 bases fit TRBD1. This CDR3 has 16 residues. Looked up from germline, CDR1 is MDHEN and CDR2 is SYDVKM. V was pared by 11 bases and J by 0 bases, with 10 bases of the junction left unmatched. The CDR3 nucleotides are TGTGCCTCCTATCGACAGGGCAGCTCTGGGGCCAACGTCCTGACTTTC. Translated: CASYRQGSSGANVLTF.

This chain uses TRBV27 with TRBJ2-1; a possible D gene is TRBD2 (6 bases). Germline V gene data show CDR1 as MNHEY and CDR2 as SMNVEV (reference sequence). V lost 2 bases and J 10 bases, leaving 15 bases between the germline ends. This CDR3 region has 14 residues. CDR3 in amino acids: CASSLTGSSGEQFF. Here the CDR3 DNA reads TGTGCCAGCAGTTTAACCGGGAGTTCGGGCGAGCAGTTCTTC.

The chain joins TRBV19 to TRBJ1-2; 7 nucleotides line up with TRBD1. This CDR3 spans 16 amino acids. Germline values: CDR1 LNHDA, CDR2 SQIVND (reference sequence). With V trimmed by 5 bases and J by 2 bases, 11 bases remained unmatched. The CDR3 sequence is CASSPGPDRSNYGYTF. The CDR3 nucleotides read TGTGCCAGTAGTCCTGGGCCGGACAGGTCCAACTATGGCTACACCTTC.